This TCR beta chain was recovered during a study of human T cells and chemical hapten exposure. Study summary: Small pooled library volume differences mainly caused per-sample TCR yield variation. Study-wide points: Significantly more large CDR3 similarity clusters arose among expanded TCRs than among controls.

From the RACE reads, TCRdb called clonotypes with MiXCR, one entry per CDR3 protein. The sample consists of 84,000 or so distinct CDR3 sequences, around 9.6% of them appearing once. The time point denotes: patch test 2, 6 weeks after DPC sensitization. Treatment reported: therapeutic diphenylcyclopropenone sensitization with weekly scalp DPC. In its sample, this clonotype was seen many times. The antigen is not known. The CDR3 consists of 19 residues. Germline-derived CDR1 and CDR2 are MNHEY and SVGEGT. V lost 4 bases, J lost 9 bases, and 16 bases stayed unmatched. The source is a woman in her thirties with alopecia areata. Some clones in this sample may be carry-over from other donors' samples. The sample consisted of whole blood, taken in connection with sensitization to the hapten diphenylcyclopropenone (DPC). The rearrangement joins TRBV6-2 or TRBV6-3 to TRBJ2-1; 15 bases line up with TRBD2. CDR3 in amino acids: CASSSRIPGLAGGGGEQFF. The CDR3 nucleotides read TGTGCCAGCAGTTCCCGGATCCCGGGACTAGCGGGAGGAGGGGGTGAGCAGTTCTTC.